The 9 T cell receptor beta chains reported below all come from one sample, sequenced in a study of blood T cell repertoires in COVID-19. Generated by immunoSEQ multiplex PCR, the TCRdb table keeps only in-frame clones and is missing some. The data contain around 300,000 clones, 85% to 90% of them singletons. Sequencing was performed on peripheral blood. These receptors originate from a woman aged 50 to 60 with active or convalescent COVID-19.

The V gene is TRBV28, the J gene TRBJ2-2, with TRBD2 identical over 8 bases. Unmatched junction bases numbered 9, after V lost 10 bases and J lost 5 bases. The CDR3 covers 14 residues. The V gene's germline CDR1 is MDHEN and CDR2 SYDVKM. This chain's CDR3 is CATSSGRGTGELFF. The DNA for the CDR3 is TGTGCCACCTCCTCCGGGAGGGGTACCGGGGAGCTGTTTTTT.

The rearrangement uses TRBV4-1 and TRBJ2-3; no reliable D call. Between the trimmed V and J ends, which lost 0 bases and 2 bases, there was a span of 9 bases. Germline CDR1 MGHRA, CDR2 YSYEKL. The length of the CDR3 is 15 residues. CDR3 residues: CASSQDSGITDTQYF. The CDR3 region has the DNA TGCGCCAGCAGCCAAGATTCAGGAATCACAGATACGCAGTATTTT.

CDR3 coding DNA: TGTGCCAGCAAGGGGACTAGCGGGTCATACAATGAGCAGTTCTTC. Translation: CASKGTSGSYNEQFF. The rearrangement joins TRBV11-2 to TRBJ2-1; TRBD2 aligns across 12 bases. This CDR3 is 15 amino acids long. Germline V gene lookup returns CDR1 SGHAT and CDR2 FQNNGV. The trim removed 7 bases at V and 4 bases at J, leaving 5 bases unmatched.

V gene TRBV5-1 combines with J gene TRBJ1-4; 8 nucleotides align to TRBD1. CDR3 length: 13 residues. In germline, CDR1 is SGHRS, CDR2 YFSETQ. The junction had 3 bases not matched to a gene; V was cut back by 4 bases and J by 7 bases. Written as DNA, the CDR3 is TGCGCCAGCAGCCAGGGACAGGCTGAAAAACTGTTTTTT. Translation: CASSQGQAEKLFF.

This clone was observed a few times. The chain carries TRBV28 and TRBJ1-6; D possibly corresponds to TRBD1 (5 bases). The CDR3 has 16 amino acids. Germline V gene data show CDR1 as MDHEN and CDR2 as SYDVKM. The V gene lost 8 bases and the J gene lost 0 bases, with 14 bases spanning the gap. CDR3 protein: CASRPGGSSYNSPLHF. The CDR3 nucleotides read TGTGCCAGCCGCCCTGGGGGGAGCTCCTATAATTCACCCCTCCACTTT.

The chain is built from TRBV21-1 and TRBJ1-5. TRBV21-1 is shown as a pseudogene. The CDR3 is made up of 16 amino acids. The CDR3 nucleotides read TGTGCCAGCACCGGGTTTCGACTCATTAGCAATCAGCCCCAGCATTTT. It is translated as CASTGFRLISNQPQHF.

The CDR3 DNA reads TGCGCCAGCAGCTTGGGACTAGCGGGGGGGCGGACAGATACGCAGTATTTT. Protein sequence: CASSLGLAGGRTDTQYF. This sequence joins TRBV5-1 and TRBJ2-3, with 14 positions matching TRBD2. The CDR3 totals 17 residues. Germline CDR1 is SGHRS and CDR2 is YFSETQ. The V gene end was trimmed by 0 bases and the J gene end by 3 bases; junction bases not matched to a gene: 3.

The chain links TRBV7-3 to TRBJ1-1; 7 bases are a match to TRBD1. CDR1 and CDR2 from the germline V gene are SGHTA and FQGTGA. This CDR3 region has 13 residues. With 6 bases clipped from V and 5 bases from J, the junction kept 6 bases outside the gene matches. CDR3 bases: TGTGCCAGCAGTACGCTGACAGGGACTGAAGCTTTCTTT. It codes for CASSTLTGTEAFF.

The chain joins TRBV9 to TRBJ2-7; 11 bases line up with TRBD2. CDR1 is SGDLS and CDR2 is YYNGEE in the germline V gene. The CDR3 length is 17 residues. V trimming: 3 bases; J trimming: 6 bases; junction bases outside the gene matches: 14. CDR3 sequence reads: CASSASGTSGYRSEQYF. CDR3 sequence (DNA): TGTGCCAGCAGCGCGTCCGGGACTAGCGGATACCGCAGCGAGCAGTACTTC.